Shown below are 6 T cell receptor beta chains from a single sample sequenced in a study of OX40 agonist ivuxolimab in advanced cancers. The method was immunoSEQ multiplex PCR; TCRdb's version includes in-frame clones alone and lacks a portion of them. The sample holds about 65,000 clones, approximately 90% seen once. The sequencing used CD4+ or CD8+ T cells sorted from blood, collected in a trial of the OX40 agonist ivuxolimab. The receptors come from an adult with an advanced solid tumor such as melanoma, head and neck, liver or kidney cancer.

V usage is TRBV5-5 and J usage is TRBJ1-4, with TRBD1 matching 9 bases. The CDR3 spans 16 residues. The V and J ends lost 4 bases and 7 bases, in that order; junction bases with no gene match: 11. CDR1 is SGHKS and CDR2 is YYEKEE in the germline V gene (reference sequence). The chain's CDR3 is CASSHDRGYVREKLFF. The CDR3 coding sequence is TGTGCCAGCAGCCACGACAGGGGGTATGTTCGTGAAAAACTGTTTTTT.

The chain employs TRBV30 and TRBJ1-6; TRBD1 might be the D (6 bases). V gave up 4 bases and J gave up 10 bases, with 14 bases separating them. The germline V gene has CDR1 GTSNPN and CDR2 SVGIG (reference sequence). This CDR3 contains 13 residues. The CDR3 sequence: CAWKTQGISPLHF. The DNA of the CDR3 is TGTGCCTGGAAGACGCAGGGGATCTCACCCCTCCACTTT.

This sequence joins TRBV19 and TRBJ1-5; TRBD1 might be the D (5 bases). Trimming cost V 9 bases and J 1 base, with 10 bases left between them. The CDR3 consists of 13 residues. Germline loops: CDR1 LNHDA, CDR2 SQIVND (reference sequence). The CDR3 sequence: CARDKQSNQPQHF. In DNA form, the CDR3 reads TGTGCCAGGGACAAGCAGAGCAATCAGCCCCAGCATTTT.

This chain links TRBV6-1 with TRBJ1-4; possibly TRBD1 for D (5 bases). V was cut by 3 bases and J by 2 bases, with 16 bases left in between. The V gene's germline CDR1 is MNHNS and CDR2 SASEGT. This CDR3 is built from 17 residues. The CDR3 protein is CASSEGRRAITNEKLFF. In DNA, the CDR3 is TGTGCCAGCAGTGAGGGACGGCGGGCAATTACTAATGAAAAACTGTTTTTT.

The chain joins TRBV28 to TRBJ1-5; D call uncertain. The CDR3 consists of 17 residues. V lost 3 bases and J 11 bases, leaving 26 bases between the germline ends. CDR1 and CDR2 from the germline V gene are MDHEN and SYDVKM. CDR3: CASSFAGPFRTESAQHF. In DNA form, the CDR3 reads TGTGCCAGCAGTTTCGCTGGACCGTTTCGGACGGAATCAGCCCAGCATTTT.

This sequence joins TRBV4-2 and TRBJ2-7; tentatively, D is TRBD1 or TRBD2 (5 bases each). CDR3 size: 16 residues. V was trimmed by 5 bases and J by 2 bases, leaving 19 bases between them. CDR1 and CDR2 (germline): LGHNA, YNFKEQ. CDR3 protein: CASSYEGYTATYEQYF. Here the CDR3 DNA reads TGTGCCAGCAGCTATGAGGGGTACACAGCGACCTACGAGCAGTACTTC.